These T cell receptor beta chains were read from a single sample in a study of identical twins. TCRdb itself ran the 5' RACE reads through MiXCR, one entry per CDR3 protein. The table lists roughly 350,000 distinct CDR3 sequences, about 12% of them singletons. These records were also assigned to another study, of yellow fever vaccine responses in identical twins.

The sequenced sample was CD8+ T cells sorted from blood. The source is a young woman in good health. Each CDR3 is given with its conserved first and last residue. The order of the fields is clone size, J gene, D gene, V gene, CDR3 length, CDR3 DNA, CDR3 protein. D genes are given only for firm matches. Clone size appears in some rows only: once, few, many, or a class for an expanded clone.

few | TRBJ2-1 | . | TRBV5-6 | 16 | TGTGCCAGCAGCTTTGGTATGATCGGGAACCCCAATGAGCAGTTCTTC | CASSFGMIGNPNEQFF
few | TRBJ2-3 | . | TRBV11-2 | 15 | TGTGCCAGCAGCTTCGGGCCTAGGGGCACAGATACGCAGTATTTT | CASSFGPRGTDTQYF
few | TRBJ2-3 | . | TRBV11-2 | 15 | TGTGCCAGCAGCTTAGAGGAGGTCCTCACAGATACGCAGTATTTT | CASSLEEVLTDTQYF
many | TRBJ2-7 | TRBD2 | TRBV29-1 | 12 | TGCAGCGTTTTAGCGGGCCCTAACGAGCAGTACTTC | CSVLAGPNEQYF
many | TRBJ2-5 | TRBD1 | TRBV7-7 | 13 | TGTGCCAGCAGTCCACAGGGGCGGGAGACCCAGTACTTC | CASSPQGRETQYF
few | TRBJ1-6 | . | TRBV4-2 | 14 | TGTGCCAGCAGCCAAGTTTCGGAAAGTTCACCCCTCCACTTT | CASSQVSESSPLHF
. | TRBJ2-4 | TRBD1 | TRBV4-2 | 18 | TGTGCCAGCAGCCAAACTACAGGGGAATACGGAGCCAAAAACATTCAGTACTTC | CASSQTTGEYGAKNIQYF
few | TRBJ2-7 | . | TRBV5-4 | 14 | TGTGCCAGCAGCTTTTGGGGATTCTCCTACGAGCAGTACTTC | CASSFWGFSYEQYF
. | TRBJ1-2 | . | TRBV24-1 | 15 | TGTGCCACCAGTGATCCTGAGGACAGACCCTATGGCTACACCTTC | CATSDPEDRPYGYTF
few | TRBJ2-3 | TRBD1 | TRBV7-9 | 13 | TGTGCCAGCAGCCAAGGGACAGAAGATACGCAGTATTTT | CASSQGTEDTQYF
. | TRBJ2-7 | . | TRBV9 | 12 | TGTGCCAGCAGCCCCGGGGGTAACGAGCAGTACTTC | CASSPGGNEQYF
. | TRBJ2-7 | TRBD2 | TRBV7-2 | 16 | TGTGCCAGCAGCTCACAGGGACTAGCGGGAACCTACGAGCAGTACTTC | CASSSQGLAGTYEQYF